This T cell receptor (beta chain) came from a study of CD8 T cells in ankylosing spondylitis. Study results and caveats: Those disease-linked clones were CD8+; they were also relatively rare in peripheral blood. In ankylosing spondylitis patients, matched synovial fluid reportedly showed significant enrichment of disease-linked clones. Both synovial fluid and blood in reactive arthritis had previously been reported to carry some motif variants. Characteristic of ankylosing spondylitis blood, it appeared, was a TCR beta motif comprising several highly homologous variants.

Scientists made TCR beta libraries using quantitative 5'-RACE with molecular barcodes. TCRdb fed the 5' RACE reads into MiXCR, producing one record per CDR3 protein. The sample contains about 540,000 distinct CDR3 sequences, about 13% of which appear only once. The length of the CDR3 is 14 residues. CDR1 is SQVTM and CDR2 is ANQGSEA in the germline V gene. The ends lost 3 bases at V and 3 bases at J; junction bases unmatched: 5. This clonotype came up many times. Antigen unknown. The sequenced sample was blood, either unsorted or a sorted T cell fraction (not recorded which). The TCR was taken from a male donor with ankylosing spondylitis. The rearrangement uses TRBV29-1 and TRBJ2-1; TRBD2 agrees at 7 bases. Written as DNA, the CDR3 is TGCAGCGTTGAGGGTCTAGCGGTCTACAATGAGCAGTTCTTC. It encodes CSVEGLAVYNEQFF.